This T cell receptor beta chain comes out of a study of tumor and adjacent non-tumor tissue in lung cancer. Study as a whole: The cohort had around twelve adenocarcinoma, a couple of squamous cell and 1 small cell patients. Some 4.2 million productive TCRbeta reads were obtained per sample on average. General study results and limits: Top 100 clones took a larger repertoire share in normal lung.

This clonotype was detected only once. Its antigen is unidentified. TCRbeta libraries were built with three rounds of nested PCR, modified from ARM-PCR. From the multiplex PCR reads, TCRdb called clonotypes with MiXCR, one entry per CDR3 protein. This sample has about 44,000 distinct CDR3 sequences, with less than 70% found just once. This sample's RNA came from whole unsorted tissue. This non-tumor lung sample came from over 3 cm beyond the tumor edge. This CDR3 spans 14 amino acids. Germline assignment: CDR1 DFQATT and CDR2 SNEGSKA (reference sequence). J was trimmed by 5 bases and V by 6 bases; bases with no gene match: 9.

The V and J genes are TRBV20-1 and TRBJ1-1, with 10 bases fitting TRBD1. The receptor was isolated from a woman aged 40-49 years with non-small cell lung cancer. The specimen sequenced was distant non-tumor lung tissue. The CDR3 nucleotides are TGCAGTGCCCAGGGACAGGGGATGGGGACTGAAGCTTTCTTT. This sequence encodes CSAQGQGMGTEAFF.